This T cell receptor (beta chain) stems from a study of T cells after yellow fever vaccination. TCRdb independently ran MiXCR on the 5' RACE reads; one entry per CDR3 protein. The repertoire holds a few hundred thousand distinct CDR3 sequences, with less than 20% as singletons. Trimming left V 5 bases short and J 7 bases short, with 14 bases between. Germline V gene lookup returns CDR1 SGHVS and CDR2 FQNEAQ. This CDR3 has 13 residues. The study's findings and limits: Detected again after the booster were most primary-vaccination clones, at almost 97% CD4 and around 91% CD8.

Points on this clonotype: The antigen is unknown.

This sequence originates from a man younger than 35 who received the YFV17D yellow fever vaccine. The sequencing here drew on PBMCs, taken 4 to 6 days after the first yellow fever vaccination. The genes are TRBV7-8 and TRBJ1-2, with D perhaps matching TRBD1 (6 bases). The CDR3 spells CASSQGGGGGYTF. CDR3 nucleotide sequence: TGTGCCAGCAGCCAAGGGGGGGGCGGTGGCTACACCTTC. The full variable domain, its missing parts supplied by reference TRBV7-8 and TRBJ1-2, is GAGVSQSPRYKVAKRGQDVALRCDPISGHVSLFWYQQALGQGPEFLTYFQNEAQLDKSGLPSDRFFAERPEGSVSTLKIQRTQQEDSAVYLCASSQGGGGGYTFGSGTRLTVV.